The clone carrying this T cell receptor beta chain appeared many times. Its target is not known. Germline CDR1 SGHNT, CDR2 YYREEE (reference sequence). V was pared by 0 bases and J by 6 bases, with 9 bases between. This CDR3 comprises 14 residues. Regarding time point: newly diagnosed GD, antithyroid drugs for less than 3 months. RNA extracted from PBMCs served as the sequencing template. This sample is drawn from a study of regulatory T cells in long-lasting Graves disease. Overall study context: The antithyroid drugs taken by newly diagnosed Graves' patients had been used for under 3 months.

Study-level findings and limits: TRBV28 was favored in persistent disease, as were TRBJ1-2 and TRBJ2-5.

Building of the TCR beta libraries involved iRepertoire HTBI primers and Arm-PCR of CDR3 regions. From the multiplex PCR reads, TCRdb called clonotypes with MiXCR, one entry per CDR3 protein. The table lists some 410,000 distinct CDR3 sequences, about 15% of them singletons. The same data also went into a second study, on T cells in Graves' hyperthyroidism and ophthalmopathy.

The sequence was obtained from a woman aged 25 to 39 with Graves disease. V and J are TRBV5-4 and TRBJ2-2; D is uncertain. The source was peripheral blood mononuclear cells (PBMCs), collected at new diagnosis, from a patient treated with antithyroid drugs. This chain's CDR3 is CASSLAQWSGELFF. DNA of the CDR3: TGTGCCAGCAGCTTGGCCCAGTGGTCCGGGGAGCTGTTTTTT.